These 17 T cell receptor beta chains originate from one sample sequenced in a study of PD-1 blockade in mismatch repair-deficient tumors. Repertoires were generated with immunoSEQ multiplex PCR, while TCRdb's copy carries only in-frame clones and drops some. The sample records 35,000 to 40,000 clones, around 79% being singletons. The material was peripheral blood, obtained 4 weeks after starting pembrolizumab. The receptors stem from an adult with mismatch repair-deficient cancer.

This sequence joins TRBV6-1 and TRBJ2-5, with D maybe TRBD2 (5 bases). V lost 6 bases, J lost 4 bases, and 15 bases lay in between. The CDR3 extends over 14 amino acids. The germline CDR1 and CDR2 sequences are MNHNS and SASEGT. CDR3 coding DNA: TGTGCCAGCAGATATGCTAGCTATGCAGAGACCCAGTACTTC. This codes for CASRYASYAETQYF.

The rearrangement links TRBV5-8 to TRBJ2-1, with 11 bases matching TRBD2. J lost 1 base, V lost 3 bases, and 6 bases had no gene match. The germline V gene encodes CDR1 SGHTS and CDR2 YDEGEE. The CDR3 loop spans 17 amino acids. DNA for the CDR3: TGTGCCAGCAGCTCCGGACTAGCGGGTATTTCCTACAATGAGCAGTTCTTC. Residues: CASSSGLAGISYNEQFF.

J is TRBJ2-3 and V is TRBV5-1; either TRBD1 or TRBD2 may supply D (7 bases each). Per germline, CDR1 SGHRS and CDR2 YFSETQ. Trimming pared 4 bases from V and 6 bases from J, leaving 9 bases between. There are 12 residues in the CDR3. CDR3 sequence (DNA): TGCGCCAGCAGCCAGGGGGGGGATACGCAGTATTTT. As protein: CASSQGGDTQYF.

V and J are TRBV4-3 and TRBJ2-3; no firm D call. The germline V gene has CDR1 LGHNA and CDR2 YSLEER. Deletions cut 2 bases from V and 2 bases from J, with 17 bases between. The CDR3 covers 17 residues. CDR3 loop: CASSQHGLAVLTDTQYF. DNA for the CDR3: TGCGCCAGCAGCCAACACGGATTAGCTGTTCTCACAGATACGCAGTATTTT.

The genes are TRBV4-1 and TRBJ2-2; D may correspond to TRBD1 or TRBD2 (6 bases each). The CDR3 is made up of 17 amino acids. V lost 4 bases and J lost 5, with 20 bases in between. Germline CDR1 reads MGHRA; CDR2 reads YSYEKL. CDR3 DNA: TGCGCCAGCAGCCCCGGGGGCAGACCGGCAAGGACCGGGGAGCTGTTTTTT. Translated: CASSPGGRPARTGELFF.

This chain uses TRBV14 with TRBJ2-1; 11 bases agree with TRBD2. With V trimmed by 2 bases and J by 9 bases, 15 bases remained unmatched. This CDR3 is built from 18 residues. Germline CDR1 is SGHDN and CDR2 is FVKESK. The CDR3 reads CASSQHPVTSGSRGEQFF. In nucleotides, the CDR3 is TGTGCCAGCAGCCAACACCCCGTCACTAGCGGGAGCAGAGGTGAGCAGTTCTTC.

DNA for the CDR3: TGTGCCAGCAGTCAGGTCTTTCAGCCCCAGCATTTT. It encodes CASSQVFQPQHF. V and J are TRBV28 and TRBJ1-5; D is unresolved. The germline CDR1 and CDR2 sequences are MDHEN and SYDVKM. The length of the CDR3 is 12 residues. The V end was cut by 5 bases, the J end by 6 bases, with 8 bases between. Drawing the rest from reference TRBV28 and TRBJ1-5, the complete variable domain is DVKVTQSSRYLVKRTGEKVFLECVQDMDHENMFWYRQDPGLGLRLIYFSYDVKMKEKGDIPEGYSVSREKKERFSLILESASTNQTSMYLCASSQVFQPQHFGDGTRLSIL.

This clone was detected once. The rearrangement links TRBV9 to TRBJ2-2; 9 bases line up with TRBD2. The germline V gene has CDR1 SGDLS and CDR2 YYNGEE. V dropped 0 bases and J dropped 6; count of bases not matched to a gene: 6. The CDR3 has 16 amino acids. CDR3 DNA: TGTGCCAGCAGCGTAGGAATAGCGGGAGTGTCCGGGGAGCTGTTTTTT. The encoded protein is CASSVGIAGVSGELFF.

This clone appeared a single time. The chain joins TRBV4-3 to TRBJ1-3; 10 nucleotides agree with TRBD1. Germline lookup yields CDR1 LGHNA and CDR2 YSLEER. The J segment lost 3 bases and the V segment lost 4 bases, leaving 3 bases of the junction unmatched. This CDR3 region has 15 residues. Written as DNA, the CDR3 is TGCGCCAGCAGCCCCGGGACAGGGGTTGGAAACACCATATATTTT. It codes for CASSPGTGVGNTIYF.

The genes are TRBV18 and TRBJ2-2, with 11 bases identical to TRBD1. V lost 3 bases to trimming and J lost 5 bases; unmatched junction nucleotides: 5. Germline values: CDR1 KGHSH, CDR2 LQKENI. The CDR3 contains 16 residues. CDR3 bases: TGTGCCAGCTCACCGCGGACAGGGGGCCGAACCGGGGAGCTGTTTTTT. Amino acids: CASSPRTGGRTGELFF.

V usage is TRBV6-5 and J usage is TRBJ2-2; no definite D call. V dropped 0 bases and J dropped 1 base, with 6 bases sitting between them. Germline assignment: CDR1 MNHEY and CDR2 SVGAGI. The CDR3 is 15 amino acids. For the CDR3, the DNA is TGTGCCAGCAGTTACTCGTTGCGGAACACCGGGGAGCTGTTTTTT. The encoded protein is CASSYSLRNTGELFF.

The V call is TRBV25-1, the J call TRBJ2-1; D unclear. The CDR3 consists of 12 residues. The V end lost 0 bases, the J end lost 12 bases, and 9 bases lay between the germline ends. CDR1 and CDR2 from the germline V gene are MGHDK and SYGVNS. The CDR3 coding sequence is TGTGCCAGCAGTGAATATACCCAGAGGCAGTTCTTC. Protein sequence: CASSEYTQRQFF.

The chain recombines TRBV7-9 with TRBJ2-2; D is undetermined. This CDR3 spans 13 amino acids. Deletions cut 2 bases from V and 1 base from J, with 2 bases between. Germline values: CDR1 SEHNR, CDR2 FQNEAQ (reference sequence). CDR3: CASSLRNTGELFF. The CDR3 DNA is TGTGCCAGCAGCTTAAGGAACACCGGGGAGCTGTTTTTT.

This clone was recorded at least ten times. The V and J genes are TRBV4-3 and TRBJ2-7, with D perhaps TRBD2 (5 bases). The CDR3 runs to 15 residues. Trimming removed 1 base at V and 6 bases at J, with 16 bases between. Germline CDR1 LGHNA, CDR2 YSLEER. DNA of the CDR3: TGCGCCAGCAGCCAAGGAGGAGGATGGGATCCCGAGCAGTACTTC. Translation: CASSQGGGWDPEQYF.

The chain joins TRBV30 to TRBJ2-5; 8 bases align to TRBD1. The germline CDR1 and CDR2 sequences are GTSNPN and SVGIG (reference sequence). This CDR3 has 14 amino acids. The trim removed 0 bases at V and 4 bases at J, leaving 4 bases unmatched. The CDR3 spells CAWSVRGRGETQYF. CDR3 bases: TGTGCCTGGAGTGTCAGGGGGCGGGGAGAGACCCAGTACTTC.

The V call is TRBV2, the J call TRBJ2-2; 7 bases line up with TRBD2. The CDR3 extends over 14 amino acids. V lost 6 bases and J lost 2; bases outside the gene matches: 3. Germline V gives CDR1 SNHLY, CDR2 FYNNEI. The CDR3 DNA sequence: TGTGCCAGCAGAGGGACTATAAACACCGGGGAGCTGTTTTTT. The encoded protein is CASRGTINTGELFF.

The rearrangement links TRBV5-6 to TRBJ2-3; D is possibly TRBD1 (6 bases). CDR1 is SGHDT, CDR2 YYEEEE, per germline. V lost 4 bases, J lost 0 bases, and 15 bases lay in between. The CDR3 contains 16 residues. CDR3 in amino acids: CASSGRGTGSTDTQYF. The CDR3, as DNA: TGTGCCAGCAGCGGCCGGGGAACAGGGAGCACAGATACGCAGTATTTT.